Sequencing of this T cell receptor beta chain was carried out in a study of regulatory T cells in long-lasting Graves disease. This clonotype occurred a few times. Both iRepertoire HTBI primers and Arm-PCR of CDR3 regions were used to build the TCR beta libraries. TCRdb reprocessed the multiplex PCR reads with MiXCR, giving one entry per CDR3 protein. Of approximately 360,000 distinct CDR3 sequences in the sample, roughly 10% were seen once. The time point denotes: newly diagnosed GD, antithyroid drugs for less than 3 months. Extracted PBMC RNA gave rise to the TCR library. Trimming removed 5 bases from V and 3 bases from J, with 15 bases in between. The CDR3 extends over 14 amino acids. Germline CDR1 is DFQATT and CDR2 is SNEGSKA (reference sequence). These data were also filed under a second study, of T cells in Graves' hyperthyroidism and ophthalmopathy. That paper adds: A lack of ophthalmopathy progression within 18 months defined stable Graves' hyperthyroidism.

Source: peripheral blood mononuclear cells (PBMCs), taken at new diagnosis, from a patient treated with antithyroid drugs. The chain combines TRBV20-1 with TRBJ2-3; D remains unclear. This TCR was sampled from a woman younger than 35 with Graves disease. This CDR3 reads CSAPSRVGTDTQYF. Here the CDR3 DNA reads TGCAGTGCTCCCTCCCGCGTCGGTACAGATACGCAGTATTTT.